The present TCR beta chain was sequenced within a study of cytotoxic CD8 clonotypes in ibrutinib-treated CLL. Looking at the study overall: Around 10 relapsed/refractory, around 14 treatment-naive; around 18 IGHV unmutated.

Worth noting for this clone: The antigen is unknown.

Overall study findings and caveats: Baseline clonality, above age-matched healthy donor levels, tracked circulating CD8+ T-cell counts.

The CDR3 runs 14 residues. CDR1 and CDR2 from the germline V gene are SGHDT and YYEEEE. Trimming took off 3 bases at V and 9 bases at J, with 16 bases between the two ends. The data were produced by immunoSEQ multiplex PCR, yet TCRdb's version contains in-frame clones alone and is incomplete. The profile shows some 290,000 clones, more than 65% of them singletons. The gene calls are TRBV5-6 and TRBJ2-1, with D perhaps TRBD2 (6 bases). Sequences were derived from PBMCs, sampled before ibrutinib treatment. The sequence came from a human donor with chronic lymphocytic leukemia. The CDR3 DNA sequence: TGTGCCAGCAGCTGGTGGTCGGGGGTTGGTGAGCAGTTCTTC. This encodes CASSWWSGVGEQFF.